This T cell receptor beta chain was identified in a study of cytomegalovirus exposure and HLA in healthy donors. Germline assignment: CDR1 SGHTA and CDR2 FQGTGA. The CDR3 is 14 amino acids. V dropped 2 bases and J dropped 3 bases, with 9 bases sitting between them. The PCR made use of 60 Vbeta and 13 Jbeta primers. Clones were sequenced by immunoSEQ multiplex PCR, and TCRdb holds only the in-frame ones, with some missing. Found here are 65,000 to 90,000 clones, around 79% of them singletons; the top ten hold 2.5%. This chain connects TRBV7-3 to TRBJ2-3; tentatively, D is TRBD1 (5 bases). This sequence originates from a man under 40 in good health and CMV-seronegative. Source material: PBMCs. CDR3 region: CASSLGAGTDTQYF. CDR3 nucleotide sequence: TGTGCCAGCAGCTTAGGGGCTGGGACAGATACGCAGTATTTT.